Presented here are 21 T cell receptor beta chains from one specimen sequenced in a study of cytomegalovirus exposure and HLA in healthy donors. Both 60 Vbeta primers and 13 Jbeta primers went into the PCR. Profiled with immunoSEQ multiplex PCR; TCRdb holds only in-frame clones, not every one. The table includes about 130,000 clones, roughly 82% detected once. Material for sequencing was PBMCs. The receptors were sampled from an older woman in good health and CMV-seropositive.

The V gene is TRBV4-1, the J gene TRBJ1-6; D remains ambiguous. The germline V and J ends were trimmed by 1 base and 5 bases, with 3 bases remaining between them. In germline, CDR1 is MGHRA, CDR2 YSYEKL. CDR3 length: 13 residues. The DNA of the CDR3 is TGCGCCAGCAGCCAAGCTAATAATTCACCCCTCCACTTT. Amino acids: CASSQANNSPLHF.

The chain employs TRBV18 and TRBJ1-1, with D possibly matching TRBD1 (6 bases). The CDR3 runs to 15 residues. V was cut by 3 bases and J by 0 bases, with 11 bases left in between. In germline, CDR1 is KGHSH, CDR2 LQKENI. CDR3 in amino acids: CASSPNTGLNTEAFF. The CDR3 DNA reads as TGTGCCAGCTCACCTAACACAGGGTTGAACACTGAAGCTTTCTTT.

The rearrangement uses TRBV30 and TRBJ1-1; tentative D call: TRBD1 (6 bases). Trimming took 2 bases from V and 5 from J, leaving 12 bases between them. The CDR3 has 13 residues. The germline V gene encodes CDR1 GTSNPN and CDR2 SVGIG (reference sequence). The CDR3 region is CAWSSGGRTEAFF. CDR3 DNA: TGTGCCTGGAGTTCGGGGGGCAGAACTGAAGCTTTCTTT.

This sequence joins TRBV4-3 and TRBJ1-4; maybe TRBD1 (6 bases). Germline values: CDR1 LGHNA, CDR2 YSLEER. This CDR3 comprises 16 residues. V shed 4 bases and J shed 5 bases, with 17 bases lying between them. This CDR3 is CASSRLGGPGNEKLFF. The CDR3, as DNA: TGCGCCAGCAGCCGCCTTGGGGGCCCGGGGAATGAAAAACTGTTTTTT.

V gene TRBV10-3 combines with J gene TRBJ2-7; the D gene is possibly TRBD2 (5 bases). V lost 4 bases and J lost 2, with 18 bases in between. The CDR3 runs to 16 residues. The germline V gene has CDR1 ENHRY and CDR2 SYGVKD. Written as DNA, the CDR3 is TGTGCCATCAGTGCCCACGAGGGCTACCACCCCTACGAGCAGTACTTC. This codes for CAISAHEGYHPYEQYF.

On this clone: At one end, the junction sequence differs from germline, possibly due to a read error. The J gene is TRBJ2-1, the V gene TRBV5-5, with 7 bases that match TRBD2. CDR1 is SGHKS and CDR2 is YYEKEE in the germline V gene (reference sequence). This CDR3 is 13 amino acids long. CDR3 in DNA: TGTGCCAGCAGCTACCGGGACTACCATGAGCAGTTCTTC. It specifies CASSYRDYHEQFF. The full variable domain, its missing parts supplied by reference TRBV5-5 and TRBJ2-1, is DAGVTQSPTHLIKTRGQQVTLRCSPISGHKSVSWYQQVLGQGPQFIFQYYEKEERGRGNFPDRFSARQFPNYSSELNVNALLLGDSALYLCASSYRDYHEQFFGPGTRLTVL.

The V call is TRBV7-2, the J call TRBJ1-3; tentative D call: TRBD1 (5 bases). Germline V gene data show CDR1 as SGHTA and CDR2 as FQGNSA. V dropped 5 bases and J dropped 0 bases, with 11 bases sitting between them. The CDR3 covers 15 residues. The CDR3 protein is CASSLTGGSGNTIYF. CDR3 bases: TGTGCCAGCAGCCTGACGGGGGGCTCTGGAAACACCATATATTTT.

The J gene is TRBJ2-1, the V gene TRBV6-6; 9 bases align to TRBD2. The V gene's germline CDR1 is MNHNY and CDR2 SVGAGI (reference sequence). The CDR3 has 15 amino acids. J was trimmed by 8 bases and V by 6 bases; bases with no gene match: 11. The chain's CDR3 is CASRYSGSLSDEQFF. In DNA, the CDR3 is TGTGCCAGCAGGTATAGCGGGAGTCTTAGCGATGAGCAGTTCTTC.

The chain joins TRBV5-6 to TRBJ1-2, with D maybe TRBD1 (5 bases). The CDR3 has 14 residues. Germline V gives CDR1 SGHDT, CDR2 YYEEEE. V shed 0 bases and J shed 7 bases, with 13 bases lying between them. This CDR3 reads CASSLDAGYRGYTF. DNA of the CDR3: TGTGCCAGCAGCTTGGATGCAGGGTATCGTGGCTACACCTTC.

The chain uses TRBV19 and TRBJ2-3; D perhaps matches TRBD1 (5 bases). The CDR3 runs to 13 residues. The V gene lost 7 bases and the J gene lost 1 base, with 9 bases spanning the gap. Germline assignment: CDR1 LNHDA and CDR2 SQIVND (reference sequence). CDR3 nucleotides: TGTGCCAGTAAGGGGATGGGCACAGATACGCAGTATTTT. Encoded protein: CASKGMGTDTQYF.

This clone was found a few times. The CDR3 is CARNRGAGGGPEAFF. The DNA for the CDR3 is TGTGCCCGCAACAGGGGGGCAGGAGGAGGACCTGAAGCTTTCTTT. The rearrangement joins TRBV30 to TRBJ1-1; 8 nucleotides match TRBD1. There are 15 residues in the CDR3. Germline CDR1 and CDR2: GTSNPN and SVGIG (reference sequence). V was clipped by 8 bases and J by 6 bases; unmatched bases: 17.

The genes are TRBV30 and TRBJ1-5; D perhaps matches TRBD1 (5 bases). The CDR3 spans 12 residues. V shed 4 bases and J shed 7 bases, with 11 bases lying between them. CDR1 and CDR2 (germline): GTSNPN, SVGIG (reference sequence). CDR3 sequence reads: CAWTLGGQPQHF. The CDR3 coding sequence is TGTGCCTGGACCTTGGGGGGGCAGCCCCAGCATTTT.

This clone was observed a few times. The gene calls are TRBV11-2 and TRBJ2-6, with D uncertain. Trimming removed 5 bases at V and 4 bases at J, with 9 bases between. Germline V gene data show CDR1 as SGHAT and CDR2 as FQNNGV. This CDR3 is 14 amino acids long. The CDR3 loop reads CASSPSGGANVLTF. CDR3 DNA: TGTGCCAGCAGCCCTAGTGGGGGGGCCAACGTCCTGACTTTC. Drawing the rest from reference TRBV11-2 and TRBJ2-6, the complete variable domain is EAGVAQSPRYKIIEKRQSVAFWCNPISGHATLYWYQQILGQGPKLLIQFQNNGVVDDSQLPKDRFSAERLKGVDSTLKIQPAKLEDSAVYLCASSPSGGANVLTFGAGSRLTVL.

The V and J genes are TRBV19 and TRBJ2-1; possible D gene TRBD2, 6 bases. Trimming took 2 bases from V and 4 from J, leaving 15 bases between them. The CDR3 consists of 16 residues. Germline values: CDR1 LNHDA, CDR2 SQIVND (reference sequence). The CDR3 coding sequence is TGTGCCAGTAGTATAATGTTACTAGCCGATTACAATGAGCAGTTCTTC. The encoded protein is CASSIMLLADYNEQFF.

The genes are TRBV6-1 and TRBJ1-5; the D is unclear. Germline assignment: CDR1 MNHNS and CDR2 SASEGT. With 7 bases removed from V and 2 bases from J, the gap between germline ends came to 15 bases. This CDR3 is 15 amino acids long. CDR3 nucleotides: TGTGCCAGCACCCTGCGCTGGGAGGGCAATCAGCCCCAGCATTTT. Amino acid sequence: CASTLRWEGNQPQHF.

This clone has just one count. The chain is built from TRBV4-3 and TRBJ2-7; 7 bases are shared with TRBD1. Looked up from germline, CDR1 is LGHNA and CDR2 is YSLEER. The CDR3 has 17 residues. Trimming at V came to 2 bases and at J to 3 bases, leaving 13 bases not matched to a gene. Written as DNA, the CDR3 is TGCGCCAGCAGCCAAACACCGCGACAGGGAAAACTCTACGAGCAGTACTTC. Its translation: CASSQTPRQGKLYEQYF.

The gene calls are TRBV5-1 and TRBJ2-3; D gene uncertain. CDR3 length: 14 residues. Germline V CDR1 and CDR2: SGHRS, YFSETQ. V gave up 0 bases and J gave up 2 bases, with 7 bases separating them. CDR3 nucleotides: TGCGCCAGCAGCTTGGCCCAATTCACAGATACGCAGTATTTT. Residues: CASSLAQFTDTQYF.

The chain has TRBV18 and TRBJ2-1; 8 bases are a match to TRBD2. The V gene's germline CDR1 is KGHSH and CDR2 LQKENI. This CDR3 region has 14 residues. After removal of 0 bases from V and 7 bases from J, the junction contained 2 bases not matched to a gene. The CDR3 DNA follows: TGTGCCAGCTCACCACCGCCGGGAGGGAATGAGCAGTTCTTC. Protein product: CASSPPPGGNEQFF.

This clone was found a few times. J is TRBJ2-3 and V is TRBV11-2; perhaps TRBD1 as D (5 bases). The CDR3 length is 14 residues. Germline lookup yields CDR1 SGHAT and CDR2 FQNNGV. V lost 0 bases to trimming and J lost 4 bases, with 8 bases between them. In DNA, the CDR3 is TGTGCCAGCAGCTTAGAGCAGGGCCCAGATACGCAGTATTTT. Amino acid sequence: CASSLEQGPDTQYF.

V gene TRBV2 combines with J gene TRBJ1-2, with D possibly matching TRBD1 (5 bases). The V and J ends lost 4 bases and 3 bases respectively, with 9 bases between them. CDR1 and CDR2 from the germline V gene are SNHLY and FYNNEI. The CDR3 totals 13 residues. In DNA form, the CDR3 reads TGTGCCAGCAGTGTAGTCAGGGACTATGGCTACACCTTC. Protein sequence: CASSVVRDYGYTF.

The chain recombines TRBV18 with TRBJ1-3; 10 bases line up with TRBD1. CDR3 length: 16 amino acids. CDR1 is KGHSH and CDR2 is LQKENI in the germline V gene. J lost 14 bases, V lost 2 bases, and 15 bases had no gene match. The CDR3 DNA is TGTGCCAGCTCACCATCCAGTCCGGGACAGGGGCCCTTCGTATATTTT. Residues: CASSPSSPGQGPFVYF.